This T cell receptor beta chain was documented in a study of cytomegalovirus exposure and HLA in healthy donors. Looking at the study overall: The 120 or so validation repertoires were produced on the same platform as the 650 to 800 repertoires of the first cohort. This was reported in a later analysis.

The V gene's germline CDR1 is SGHNT and CDR2 YYREEE (reference sequence). CDR3 length equals 16 residues. J lost 7 bases, V lost 4 bases, and 11 bases had no gene match. As concerns this clone: Its antigen is undetermined.

Study results and caveats: Some TCR beta chains (roughly 150 of them) were listed as cytomegalovirus-associated.

The assay was immunoSEQ multiplex PCR, and TCRdb's table has in-frame clones only and misses some. The profile shows some 69,000 clones, approximately 97% of them singletons. The chain employs TRBV5-4 and TRBJ2-2, with 9 bases lining up with TRBD1. This clonotype was sampled from a young man in good health and CMV-seronegative. The material sequenced was PBMCs. CDR3 amino acids: CASSRRTGDWGGELFF. CDR3 nucleotide sequence: TGTGCCAGCAGCCGCCGGACAGGGGATTGGGGCGGGGAGCTGTTTTTT.